These 30 T cell receptor beta chains were all obtained from the same sample, sequenced in a study of blood T cell repertoires in COVID-19. The table came from immunoSEQ multiplex PCR; TCRdb's copy has only in-frame clones and leaves some out. The data hold 40,000 to 60,000 clones, with 80% to 90% observed a single time. The sequencing sample was made of peripheral blood. The source is a woman aged 80 or over with COVID-19, enrolled during active disease.

The gene calls are TRBV7-3 and TRBJ1-1; no reliable D call. The germline V and J ends were trimmed by 0 bases and 9 bases, with 11 bases remaining between them. This CDR3 has 13 amino acids. Germline-derived CDR1 and CDR2 are SGHTA and FQGTGA. The CDR3 DNA reads as TGTGCCAGCAGCTTAACGCCAGATAACCAAGCTTTCTTT. It encodes CASSLTPDNQAFF.

J is TRBJ1-1 and V is TRBV6-1; D might be TRBD1 (6 bases). The CDR3 extends over 15 amino acids. Deletions cut 1 base from V and 6 bases from J, with 15 bases between. CDR1 MNHNS and CDR2 SASEGT come from the germline V gene. The CDR3 region has the DNA TGTGCCAGCAGTGAAGGAAGGTGGGGGGGCGCTGAAGCTTTCTTT. Its translation: CASSEGRWGGAEAFF.

This clone appeared once. The genes are TRBV25-1 and TRBJ2-5, with 8 bases aligning to TRBD1. Per the germline V gene, CDR1 is MGHDK and CDR2 is SYGVNS. V was pared by 6 bases and J by 8 bases, with 11 bases of the junction left unmatched. This CDR3 has 14 amino acids. CDR3 sequence: CASSLGQGVGTQYF. The CDR3, as DNA: TGTGCCAGCAGCCTCGGACAGGGAGTAGGAACCCAGTACTTC.

The chain is built from TRBV10-3 and TRBJ2-1; D is possibly TRBD2 (6 bases). The germline V gene encodes CDR1 ENHRY and CDR2 SYGVKD. The CDR3 contains 13 residues. The ends were cut back, 5 bases at V and 5 bases at J, with 10 bases in the middle. The CDR3 nucleotides read TGTGCCATCAGTTGGGACTCTAACAATGAGCAGTTCTTC. Its protein is CAISWDSNNEQFF.

Worth noting for this clone: At one end the junction does not follow the germline gene, possibly because of a read error. V usage is TRBV18 and J usage is TRBJ1-3; 10 nucleotides align to TRBD1. Per germline, CDR1 KGHSH and CDR2 LQKENI. The CDR3 loop spans 15 amino acids. CDR3 DNA: TGTGCCAGCTCACCAGAGGGGACAGGGGATTTTCCTAGACGTTTT. It translates to CASSPEGTGDFPRRF.

The chain carries TRBV23-1 and TRBJ2-5; 8 bases match TRBD1. TRBV23-1 is noted as an ORF with a role that remains uncertain. The CDR3 is 19 amino acids. The ends lost 6 bases at V and 5 bases at J; junction bases unmatched: 23. CDR3 sequence: CASSHPGTGRASDRETQYF. In DNA form, the CDR3 reads TGCGCCAGCAGCCACCCCGGGACAGGTAGGGCAAGTGATAGGGAGACCCAGTACTTC.

The gene calls are TRBV28 and TRBJ2-7; D is possibly TRBD2 (5 bases). V gave up 1 base and J gave up 7 bases, with 14 bases separating them. The CDR3 covers 14 residues. Germline CDR1 reads MDHEN; CDR2 reads SYDVKM. The CDR3: CASSLLASSGEQYF. The CDR3 DNA is TGTGCCAGCAGTTTATTGGCCTCCTCGGGGGAGCAGTACTTC. Full variable domain (missing parts from reference TRBV28 and TRBJ2-7): DVKVTQSSRYLVKRTGEKVFLECVQDMDHENMFWYRQDPGLGLRLIYFSYDVKMKEKGDIPEGYSVSREKKERFSLILESASTNQTSMYLCASSLLASSGEQYFGPGTRLTVT.

This clone is a singleton in its sample. The chain links TRBV2 to TRBJ1-2, with a weak D call TRBD1 (5 bases). Deletions cut 2 bases from V and 4 bases from J, with 23 bases between. This CDR3 contains 18 residues. CDR1 and CDR2 from the germline V gene are SNHLY and FYNNEI. This CDR3 is CASSEIGRDPGHGYGYTF. The CDR3 DNA is TGTGCCAGCAGTGAAATAGGGAGGGACCCAGGGCACGGCTATGGCTACACCTTC.

The sample holds one count of this clone. The chain carries TRBV2 and TRBJ2-3, with 7 nucleotides matching TRBD2. Germline CDR1 is SNHLY and CDR2 is FYNNEI. Germline trimming cut 4 bases from V and 0 bases from J; bases unmatched to any gene: 10. There are 17 residues in the CDR3. CDR3 protein: CASSGGKLRESTDTQYF. CDR3 nucleotides: TGTGCCAGCAGTGGGGGTAAACTGCGGGAGAGCACAGATACGCAGTATTTT.

This chain links TRBV6-5 with TRBJ2-1; 7 nucleotides line up with TRBD1. The CDR3 consists of 15 residues. J gave up 6 bases and V 8 bases, and 13 bases lay outside the gene matches. Looked up from germline, CDR1 is MNHEY and CDR2 is SVGAGI. The DNA for the CDR3 is TGTGCCAGCCCTACACAGGGTTACAGGGGCAATGAGCAGTTCTTC. Its translation: CASPTQGYRGNEQFF.

V and J are TRBV15 and TRBJ2-7, with a possible D match to TRBD1 (5 bases). This CDR3 region has 14 residues. The germline V and J ends were trimmed by 3 bases and 3 bases, with 12 bases remaining between them. Germline V gives CDR1 LNHNV, CDR2 YYDKDF (reference sequence). CDR3 sequence (DNA): TGTGCCACCAGCAGGACAGCCGCCGTCTACGAGCAGTACTTC. It specifies CATSRTAAVYEQYF.

The DNA for the CDR3 is TGTGCCAGTCGACAGACCCGACACAATGAGCAGTTCTTC. Its translation: CASRQTRHNEQFF. The V call is TRBV19, the J call TRBJ2-1; D is perhaps TRBD1 (5 bases). The V gene lost 8 bases and the J gene lost 5 bases, with 13 bases spanning the gap. The CDR3 spans 13 residues. The germline V gene encodes CDR1 LNHDA and CDR2 SQIVND (reference sequence).

The chain joins TRBV11-2 to TRBJ2-1; TRBD2 matches at 10 bases. V lost 4 bases to trimming and J lost 7 bases; unmatched junction nucleotides: 7. Germline V gives CDR1 SGHAT, CDR2 FQNNGV. CDR3 length: 15 residues. CDR3: CASSSITTSGNEQFF. CDR3 nucleotide sequence: TGTGCCAGCAGCTCCATAACGACTAGCGGGAATGAGCAGTTCTTC.

This clone appeared a single time. The chain recombines TRBV7-9 with TRBJ1-5; D is perhaps TRBD1 (6 bases). CDR3 size: 18 residues. Trimming took off 1 base at V and 1 base at J, with 17 bases between the two ends. Germline V CDR1 and CDR2: SEHNR, FQNEAQ (reference sequence). DNA for the CDR3: TGTGCCAGCAGCTTAGGGTCGGGGGGGCACCGAAGCAATCAGCCCCAGCATTTT. It encodes CASSLGSGGHRSNQPQHF.

The chain employs TRBV4-1 and TRBJ2-1, with D possibly being TRBD2 (6 bases). Trimming took 3 bases from V and 6 from J, leaving 12 bases between them. The CDR3 totals 14 residues. Per germline, CDR1 MGHRA and CDR2 YSYEKL. This CDR3 is CASSQASGFNEQFF. The CDR3 bases are TGCGCCAGCAGCCAGGCGAGCGGGTTCAATGAGCAGTTCTTC.

The gene calls are TRBV24-1 and TRBJ2-1; a weak D match, TRBD2 (6 bases). CDR1 KGHDR and CDR2 SFDVKD come from the germline V gene. The CDR3 contains 15 residues. The V end lost 7 bases, the J end lost 6 bases, and 18 bases lay between the germline ends. CDR3 DNA sequence: TGTGCCACCAGGGGGGGAGTAGGACAAACCAATGAGCAGTTCTTC. Translation gives CATRGGVGQTNEQFF.

CDR3 sequence: CASSVAGTGGTEAFF. As DNA, the CDR3 is TGTGCCAGCAGCGTAGCTGGGACAGGGGGAACTGAAGCTTTCTTT. V is TRBV9 and J is TRBJ1-1; 11 nucleotides line up with TRBD1. CDR1 SGDLS and CDR2 YYNGEE come from the germline V gene. This CDR3 comprises 15 residues. Trimming cost V 0 bases and J 5 bases; bases outside gene matches: 3.

DNA of the CDR3: TGTGCCAGCAGCCAAGGACCCGGGACAGGGCCTTACAATGAGCAGTTCTTC. It translates to CASSQGPGTGPYNEQFF. The chain combines TRBV3-1 (or the pseudogene TRBV3-2) with TRBJ2-1; TRBD1 matches 9 bases. Germline values: CDR1 LGHDT, CDR2 YNNKEL (reference sequence). The junction had 8 bases not matched to a gene; V was cut back by 1 base and J by 4 bases. The CDR3 spans 17 residues.

The rearrangement links TRBV3-1 (or the pseudogene TRBV3-2) to TRBJ2-7, with a possible D match to TRBD1 (6 bases). Germline CDR1 reads LGHDT; CDR2 reads YNNKEL (reference sequence). Trimming stripped 5 bases from V and 2 bases from J, with 19 bases between. This CDR3 is built from 16 residues. CDR3 nucleotides: TGTGCCAGCAGCTCGCTCTCCGGGACAATTCCCTACGAGCAGTACTTC. As protein: CASSSLSGTIPYEQYF.

This chain connects TRBV6-6 to TRBJ1-2; D is possibly TRBD1 (6 bases). V lost 2 bases to trimming and J lost 4 bases, with 11 bases between them. The CDR3 is 14 residues long. Germline V CDR1 and CDR2: MNHNY, SVGAGI (reference sequence). The CDR3 spells CASSYRDTLYGYTF. The CDR3 DNA reads TGTGCCAGCAGTTACAGGGACACTCTCTATGGCTACACCTTC.

This clone was detected only a few times. The gene calls are TRBV4-1 and TRBJ2-2; tentatively, D is TRBD1 (5 bases). Trimming took off 1 base at V and 4 bases at J, with 7 bases between the two ends. CDR3 size: 14 residues. The germline V gene encodes CDR1 MGHRA and CDR2 YSYEKL. The CDR3 bases are TGCGCCAGCAGCCAAGCAAGGGGCACCGGGGAGCTGTTTTTT. Encoded protein: CASSQARGTGELFF.

This clone was found once. The chain combines TRBV10-3 with TRBJ2-3, with 13 bases lining up with TRBD2. Germline assignment: CDR1 ENHRY and CDR2 SYGVKD. This CDR3 is 16 amino acids long. J was trimmed by 10 bases and V by 2 bases; bases with no gene match: 9. This chain's CDR3 is CAISETSGGAPLAQYF. In nucleotides, the CDR3 is TGTGCCATCAGTGAGACTAGCGGGGGGGCCCCGCTCGCGCAGTATTTT.

The rearrangement links TRBV4-1 to TRBJ1-1, with D possibly being TRBD1 (6 bases). Trimming took off 6 bases at V and 1 base at J, with 12 bases between the two ends. The germline CDR1 and CDR2 sequences are MGHRA and YSYEKL. The CDR3 has 14 amino acids. The CDR3 region is CASRSGGENTEAFF. The CDR3 DNA is TGCGCCAGCAGGTCGGGGGGCGAGAACACTGAAGCTTTCTTT.

The chain combines TRBV29-1 with TRBJ1-1; D is perhaps TRBD1 (6 bases). The germline V and J ends were trimmed by 5 bases and 2 bases, with 12 bases remaining between them. The CDR3 loop spans 13 amino acids. Germline CDR1 SQVTM, CDR2 ANQGSEA. Written as DNA, the CDR3 is TGCAGCGTTCGTAACAGGGACAACACTGAAGCTTTCTTT. Its translation: CSVRNRDNTEAFF.

The chain employs TRBV7-9 and TRBJ2-7; 9 bases map to TRBD1. After removal of 4 bases from V and 9 bases from J, the junction contained 10 bases not matched to a gene. This CDR3 has 14 residues. Germline CDR1 SEHNR, CDR2 FQNEAQ (reference sequence). The CDR3 loop reads CASSSPGQGVSQYF. As DNA, the CDR3 is TGTGCCAGCAGCTCACCGGGACAGGGTGTGTCGCAGTACTTC.

The chain joins TRBV5-4 to TRBJ1-1; no clear D gene. Trimming stripped 0 bases from V and 1 base from J, with 7 bases between. Germline V gene lookup returns CDR1 SGHNT and CDR2 YYREEE (reference sequence). The CDR3 is 14 residues long. DNA for the CDR3: TGTGCCAGCAGCTTGGGGAGCGCGAACACTGAAGCTTTCTTT. Protein product: CASSLGSANTEAFF. The variable domain in full, completed from reference TRBV5-4 and TRBJ1-1, reads ETGVTQSPTHLIKTRGQQVTLRCSSQSGHNTVSWYQQALGQGPQFIFQYYREEENGRGNFPPRFSGLQFPNYSSELNVNALELDDSALYLCASSLGSANTEAFFGQGTRLTVV.

The CDR3 here is CASSPPATGDGYTF. CDR3 DNA: TGTGCCAGCAGCCCCCCCGCGACAGGGGATGGCTACACCTTC. This chain uses TRBV6-6 with TRBJ1-2, with 8 bases that match TRBD1. The germline V gene encodes CDR1 MNHNY and CDR2 SVGAGI (reference sequence). Trimming cost V 6 bases and J 6 bases; bases outside gene matches: 9. The CDR3 is made up of 14 amino acids.

The chain joins TRBV7-9 to TRBJ1-1, with 9 positions matching TRBD1. The trim removed 1 base at V and 7 bases at J, leaving 10 bases unmatched. The CDR3 covers 16 residues. Germline V gene sequence: CDR1 SEHNR, CDR2 FQNEAQ (reference sequence). This CDR3 is CASSLEVDGTGFEAFF. In DNA form, the CDR3 reads TGTGCCAGCAGCTTAGAGGTCGATGGGACAGGGTTTGAAGCTTTCTTT.

The chain carries TRBV11-2 and TRBJ2-5; D may be TRBD2 (6 bases). The CDR3 is made up of 14 amino acids. The V gene's germline CDR1 is SGHAT and CDR2 FQNNGV. The V gene lost 2 bases and the J gene lost 2 bases, with 9 bases spanning the gap. This chain's CDR3 is CASSLYGGQETQYF. In DNA form, the CDR3 reads TGTGCCAGCAGCTTATATGGGGGGCAAGAGACCCAGTACTTC. Supplemented by reference TRBV11-2 and TRBJ2-5, the full variable domain reads EAGVAQSPRYKIIEKRQSVAFWCNPISGHATLYWYQQILGQGPKLLIQFQNNGVVDDSQLPKDRFSAERLKGVDSTLKIQPAKLEDSAVYLCASSLYGGQETQYFGPGTRLLVL.

This clone occurred a few times. This chain joins TRBV19 and TRBJ2-5; 12 bases are shared with TRBD1. Germline V gene data show CDR1 as LNHDA and CDR2 as SQIVND (reference sequence). CDR3 length equals 15 residues. Losses at the gene ends were 10 bases for V and 6 bases for J; bases not matched to a gene: 12. The CDR3 sequence: CATQGTGGYQKTQYF. CDR3 DNA sequence: TGTGCCACCCAAGGGACAGGGGGCTATCAGAAGACCCAGTACTTC.